The rows below give T cell receptor beta chains drawn from one sample of a study of T cell responses to AZD1222 COVID-19 vaccine. The protocol was immunoSEQ multiplex PCR, while the TCRdb copy is restricted to in-frame clones and leaves out a portion. Found here are some 130,000 clones, approximately 85% of them singletons; the top ten hold 7.5% to 8.5%. Sequenced here: peripheral blood, sampled on day 0 of AZD1222 vaccination. The receptor set was obtained from an adult in good health. Each CDR3 is given with its conserved first and last residue. A D gene is named only where the DNA matches it firmly. Some rows mark clone size as missing; the rest say once, few, many or name a class of expanded clone.

j_call clone_size v_call d_call cdr3_aa cdr3_nt
TRBJ1-2 . TRBV12-3/TRBV12-4 . CACRVGYGYTF TGTGCTTGTCGGGTCGGCTATGGCTACACCTTC
TRBJ1-3 . TRBV27 . CASRSSYGNTIYF TGTGCCAGCCGATCGAGCTACGGAAACACCATATATTTT
TRBJ2-7 . TRBV30 TRBD1 CACRDRTYEQYF TGTGCCTGCCGGGACAGAACCTACGAGCAGTACTTC
TRBJ2-3 once TRBV28 . CASSPPGGGTDTQYF TGTGCCAGCAGTCCGCCCGGGGGTGGCACAGATACGCAGTATTTT
TRBJ2-3 . TRBV2 TRBD2 CASSRTRSVTDTQYF TGTGCCAGCAGCCGGACTAGGTCAGTCACAGATACGCAGTATTTT
TRBJ2-5 . TRBV5-1 TRBD1 CASSLGQGAGETQYF TGCGCCAGCAGCTTGGGACAGGGGGCTGGAGAGACCCAGTACTTC
TRBJ2-2 . TRBV6-4 TRBD1 CASRGQGGTGELFF TGTGCCAGCAGAGGACAGGGAGGCACCGGGGAGCTGTTTTTT
TRBJ1-1 . TRBV3-1/TRBV3-2 . CASQMNTEAFF TGTGCCAGCCAGATGAACACTGAAGCTTTCTTT
TRBJ1-1 . TRBV6-5 . CASADLYTEAFF TGTGCCAGCGCCGACCTTTACACTGAAGCTTTCTTT
TRBJ1-1 once TRBV3-1/TRBV3-2 . CASSQDGGLGTEAFF TGTGCCAGCAGCCAAGACGGGGGGCTGGGGACTGAAGCTTTCTTT
TRBJ1-2 . TRBV3-1/TRBV3-2 . CASSQAGVYGYTF TGTGCCAGCAGCCAAGCAGGGGTCTATGGCTACACCTTC
TRBJ1-5 once TRBV24-1 . CATSGLGQPQHF TGTGCCACCAGTGGTCTGGGACAGCCCCAGCATTTT
TRBJ1-5 . TRBV11-2 . CASSSGIANQPQHF TGTGCCAGCAGCTCTGGGATCGCCAATCAGCCCCAGCATTTT
TRBJ2-3 . TRBV11-2 . CASSLSPPGATSTDTQYF TGTGCCAGCAGCTTAAGCCCCCCGGGCGCGACTAGCACAGATACGCAGTATTTT
TRBJ2-1 . TRBV29-1 . CSVVPGVKGEQFF TGCAGCGTTGTCCCCGGGGTTAAGGGGGAGCAGTTCTTC
TRBJ2-5 once TRBV5-6 TRBD2 CASSTIAGGETQYF TGTGCCAGCAGCACTATAGCGGGAGGAGAGACCCAGTACTTC
TRBJ2-5 . TRBV5-1 TRBD2 CASSPGGQETQYF TGCGCCAGCAGCCCGGGGGGGCAAGAGACCCAGTACTTC
TRBJ2-7 . TRBV11-2 TRBD2 CASRTSGEQYF TGTGCCAGCCGCACTAGCGGCGAGCAGTACTTC
TRBJ2-1 . TRBV29-1 . CSAHLSYNEQFF TGCAGCGCCCACCTGTCATACAATGAGCAGTTCTTC
TRBJ1-5 . TRBV2 TRBD1 CASDRDGQPQHF TGTGCCAGTGACAGGGATGGCCAGCCCCAGCATTTT
TRBJ2-1 . TRBV4-2 . CASSPYLFNEQFF TGTGCCAGCAGCCCATACCTATTCAATGAGCAGTTCTTC
TRBJ1-3 . TRBV4-2 TRBD1 CASSQEGQGGNTIYF TGTGCCAGCAGCCAAGAGGGACAGGGGGGAAACACCATATATTTT
TRBJ1-4 . TRBV30 TRBD1 CAGQGRDEKLFF TGTGCCGGACAGGGGCGAGATGAAAAACTGTTTTTT
TRBJ2-7 . TRBV19 . CASRWGEGPYEQYF TGTGCCAGTAGATGGGGCGAGGGCCCCTACGAGCAGTACTTC
TRBJ2-7 . TRBV5-1 . CASSFLPRGDEQYF TGCGCCAGCAGCTTCCTACCGAGGGGGGACGAGCAGTACTTC
TRBJ1-3 . TRBV19 . CASSSRTLGNTIYF TGTGCCAGTAGTTCCCGGACCCTGGGAAACACCATATATTTT
TRBJ2-7 . TRBV6-5 TRBD1 CASEATGQAYEQYF TGTGCCAGCGAGGCCACCGGACAGGCCTACGAGCAGTACTTC
TRBJ1-2 few TRBV5-6 . CASSLLQGLRYGYTF TGTGCCAGCAGCTTGTTGCAGGGCTTGAGGTATGGCTACACCTTC
TRBJ1-5 . TRBV2 TRBD1 CASREGQAYQPQHF TGTGCCAGCAGGGAGGGACAGGCTTATCAGCCCCAGCATTTT
TRBJ2-1 once TRBV3-1/TRBV3-2 . CASSQGGGLYNEQFF TGTGCCAGCAGCCAAGGTGGGGGGCTCTACAATGAGCAGTTCTTC
TRBJ1-5 . TRBV2 . CASSRLRDSNQPQHF TGTGCCAGCAGCCGGTTGAGGGATAGCAATCAGCCCCAGCATTTT
TRBJ2-3 . TRBV6-2/TRBV6-3 . CASSYGPITSTDTQYF TGTGCCAGCAGTTATGGTCCAATCACTAGCACAGATACGCAGTATTTT
TRBJ1-2 . TRBV6-5 . CASRTGGFYGYTF TGTGCCAGCAGAACCGGGGGATTCTATGGCTACACCTTC
TRBJ1-2 . TRBV6-5 . CASSVTANYGYTF TGTGCCAGCAGCGTCACTGCTAACTATGGCTACACCTTC
TRBJ2-7 . TRBV7-9 . CASSFDLGTTYEQYF TGTGCCAGCAGCTTCGACTTGGGGACCACCTACGAGCAGTACTTC
TRBJ2-5 . TRBV30 . CACRGAWYQETQYF TGTGCCTGCCGCGGGGCCTGGTACCAAGAGACCCAGTACTTC
TRBJ2-7 . TRBV15 TRBD1 CATSRAKDRSYEQYF TGTGCCACCAGCAGAGCTAAGGACAGGAGCTACGAGCAGTACTTC
TRBJ1-5 . TRBV6-5 TRBD1 CASNTDRGHNQPQHF TGTGCCAGCAATACGGACAGGGGGCACAATCAGCCCCAGCATTTT
TRBJ1-3 . TRBV24-1 . CATSEGVSGNTIYF TGTGCCACCAGTGAGGGAGTGTCTGGAAACACCATATATTTT
TRBJ2-2 few TRBV27 TRBD2 CASSLGSGGAWELFF TGTGCCAGCAGTTTAGGTAGCGGGGGGGCTTGGGAGCTGTTTTTT
TRBJ1-1 . TRBV10-2 . CASKGDTEAFF TGCGCCAGCAAGGGGGACACTGAAGCTTTCTTT